The rows below give T cell receptor beta chains drawn from one sample of a study of OX40 agonist ivuxolimab in advanced cancers. TCRdb keeps only in-frame clones here, not all; method: immunoSEQ multiplex PCR. The repertoire consists of 40,000 to 45,000 clones, with about 89% occurring once and the leading ten covering about 3.6%. The sequenced sample was CD4+ or CD8+ T cells sorted from blood, obtained in a trial of the OX40 agonist ivuxolimab. These receptors were collected from an adult with an advanced solid tumor such as melanoma, head and neck, liver or kidney cancer. Both conserved end residues are part of each CDR3. A D gene is named only where the DNA matches it firmly. Clone size is not always given. Where it is, it says once, few, many or a class for expanded clones.

abundance	d_gene	v_gene	j_gene	CDR3aa	CDR3nt
-	-	TRBV21-1	TRBJ1-1	CASSKQGWAEAFF	TGTGCCAGCAGCAAACAGGGGTGGGCTGAAGCTTTCTTT
-	TRBD2	TRBV15	TRBJ2-1	CATSTVGGNPYNEQFF	TGTGCCACCAGCACCGTGGGAGGGAACCCCTACAATGAGCAGTTCTTC
few	-	TRBV10-3	TRBJ1-1	CAISERSTEAFF	TGTGCCATCAGTGAGCGAAGTACTGAAGCTTTCTTT
-	-	TRBV5-1	TRBJ2-1	CASSRPAEQGRESVDNEQFF	TGCGCCAGCAGCAGACCGGCCGAACAGGGGCGGGAGTCGGTAGACAATGAGCAGTTCTTC
-	-	TRBV14	TRBJ1-6	CASSQMGRRGSPLHF	TGTGCCAGCAGCCAAATGGGACGCAGAGGCTCACCCCTCCACTTT
-	TRBD2	TRBV27	TRBJ2-7	CASRRLAGVDAYEQYF	TGTGCCAGCAGAAGACTAGCGGGAGTAGACGCCTACGAGCAGTACTTC
-	-	TRBV20-1	TRBJ1-2	CSAGGEYGYTF	TGCAGTGCCGGTGGGGAGTATGGCTACACCTTC
once	-	TRBV5-4	TRBJ2-5	CASSLASEYQETQYF	TGTGCCAGCAGCTTGGCTTCAGAGTACCAAGAGACCCAGTACTTC
once	-	TRBV19	TRBJ2-3	CAVRETPSSTDTQYF	TGTGCCGTGAGGGAGACTCCCTCTAGCACAGATACGCAGTATTTT
-	-	TRBV11-3	TRBJ2-1	CASSFRVSYNEQFF	TGTGCCAGCAGCTTCCGGGTTTCCTACAATGAGCAGTTCTTC
-	-	TRBV28	TRBJ2-2	CAIEGGRGTGELFF	TGTGCCATAGAGGGGGGTCGAGGCACCGGGGAGCTGTTTTTT
-	-	TRBV7-3	TRBJ2-3	CASRPGSTDTQYF	TGTGCCAGCCGGCCGGGCAGCACAGATACGCAGTATTTT
-	TRBD1	TRBV4-1	TRBJ1-1	CASSQDLSGTGVRTEAFF	TGCGCCAGCAGCCAAGATCTATCCGGGACAGGGGTTCGGACTGAAGCTTTCTTT
medium-sized	-	TRBV5-1	TRBJ1-2	CASNPSTAEWAALGYTF	TGCGCCAGCAACCCTTCAACAGCGGAATGGGCGGCCTTGGGGTACACCTTC
-	-	TRBV6-5	TRBJ2-1	CASSYSMGEGRGEQFF	TGTGCCAGCAGTTACTCGATGGGCGAGGGTCGGGGGGAGCAGTTCTTC
once	-	TRBV7-2	TRBJ1-1	CASSLEGGTEAFF	TGTGCCAGCAGCTTAGAGGGGGGCACTGAAGCTTTCTTT
-	TRBD2	TRBV19	TRBJ2-3	CASSIRTRFTDTQYF	TGTGCCAGTAGTATAAGGACTAGATTCACAGATACGCAGTATTTT
once	-	TRBV15	TRBJ2-7	CATSRELGTYEQYF	TGTGCCACCAGCAGAGAACTGGGAACCTACGAGCAGTACTTC
-	-	TRBV27	TRBJ1-1	CASSFDTLNTEAFF	TGTGCCAGCAGTTTTGACACCCTGAACACTGAAGCTTTCTTT
-	-	TRBV7-9	TRBJ1-1	CASSFGAMNTEAFF	TGTGCCAGCAGCTTTGGGGCTATGAACACTGAAGCTTTCTTT
-	-	TRBV30	TRBJ2-1	CAWSINLYNEQFF	TGTGCCTGGAGTATCAACTTATACAATGAGCAGTTCTTC
-	TRBD1	TRBV7-2	TRBJ1-4	CASSLGDSNNEKLFF	TGTGCCAGCAGCTTGGGGGACAGTAATAATGAAAAACTGTTTTTT
-	-	TRBV11-2	TRBJ2-3	CASSPHRGTQYF	TGTGCCAGCAGCCCACACCGAGGTACGCAGTATTTT
-	-	TRBV7-2	TRBJ2-4	CASSEPGNIQYF	TGTGCCAGCAGCGAACCGGGAAACATTCAGTACTTC
-	-	TRBV19	TRBJ2-5	CASSIQGRYQETQYF	TGTGCCAGTAGTATACAGGGGCGATACCAAGAGACCCAGTACTTC
-	-	TRBV9	TRBJ2-2	CASSEGIGGTGELFF	TGTGCCAGCAGCGAAGGTATCGGGGGCACCGGGGAGCTGTTTTTT
-	-	TRBV5-6	TRBJ1-2	CASSSNNYGYTF	TGTGCCAGCAGCTCCAATAACTATGGCTACACCTTC
-	-	TRBV7-6	TRBJ2-1	CASSPGLTYGEQFF	TGTGCCAGCAGCCCCGGACTCACCTATGGTGAGCAGTTCTTC
-	-	TRBV7-9	TRBJ1-1	CASSLSLPGAEAFF	TGTGCCAGCAGCTTGTCTTTACCAGGAGCTGAAGCTTTCTTT
-	TRBD2	TRBV10-1	TRBJ2-5	CASRHGGGQETQYF	TGCGCCAGCAGACACGGGGGGGGACAAGAGACCCAGTACTTC
-	TRBD1	TRBV25-1	TRBJ2-3	CASGPGQGKDTQYF	TGTGCCAGCGGACCCGGACAGGGCAAAGATACGCAGTATTTT
-	-	TRBV28	TRBJ1-3	CASSPQGLRGNTIYF	TGTGCCAGCAGTCCACAGGGACTCCGTGGAAACACCATATATTTT
-	TRBD1	TRBV7-9	TRBJ1-5	CASSPTGGAQPQHF	TGTGCCAGCAGCCCTACAGGGGGCGCCCAGCCCCAGCATTTT
-	TRBD2	TRBV5-1	TRBJ2-1	CASSLSLAGVGEQFF	TGCGCCAGCAGCTTGAGCCTAGCGGGAGTAGGTGAGCAGTTCTTC
-	TRBD2	TRBV28	TRBJ2-2	CASISNSGIPGELFF	TGTGCCAGCATCTCGAATAGCGGGATACCCGGGGAGCTGTTTTTT
-	-	TRBV5-1	TRBJ1-2	CASSLSSEMFYGYTF	TGCGCCAGCAGCTTGTCGTCAGAAATGTTCTATGGCTACACCTTC
-	TRBD1	TRBV14	TRBJ1-3	CASSARGQALNTIYF	TGTGCCAGCAGCGCCAGGGGACAGGCCTTAAACACCATATATTTT
-	-	TRBV2	TRBJ2-1	CASTPRVTSNEQFF	TGTGCCAGCACCCCAAGGGTGACCTCGAATGAGCAGTTCTTC
-	-	TRBV25-1	TRBJ2-2	CASSGQLRGHRGAVF	TGTGCCAGCAGCGGACAGCTTCGGGGACACCGGGGAGCTGTTTTT